The sequence of this TCR beta chain was determined in a study of blood T cell repertoires in COVID-19 (TCRdb year 2020). For the wider study: Samples covering the acute and convalescent phases of COVID-19 were provided by collaborators in the United States, Italy and Spain. The repertoires were released in a freely available public database meant as a resource for research on the immune response to SARS-CoV-2. The material from the prospective study consisted of cDNA or gDNA derived from T cells, B-cell-depleted T cells, or PBMCs. A de-identified subject ID, COVID-19 status, age in years and sex were almost always included in the sample metadata. Subjects who had been exposed to COVID-19, were actively infected with it, or had recovered from it provided the deeply sampled blood TCRbeta repertoires that made up the dataset. Where available, HLA class I and class II types were obtained from metadata supplied by the sample provider rather than from assay-based typing. Samples came from the ongoing ImmuneRACE study (first 160 participants) plus 1,254 subjects from 6 global collaborators.

A single count supports this clone. Its antigen is still unknown. Base qualities are not at hand, and no much larger clone is one base apart. Collaborating institutions collected whole blood in K2EDTA tubes following their own protocols. Collaborator samples were shipped for TCRbeta analysis as frozen whole blood, isolated PBMCs, or DNA extracted from either sample type. TCRbeta CDR3 regions were amplified from genomic DNA using the immunoSEQ Assay, a bias-controlled multiplex PCR. Concerning the study's data processing: Within the assay, amplification of reference gene primers was used to estimate how many nucleated cells each sample contained. To quantify the absolute abundance of each unique TCRbeta CDR3 rearrangement, sequence reads were collapsed and filtered. For each sample, productive Simpson clonality was calculated by taking the square root of Simpson's diversity index across productive rearrangements. TCRdb limited this immuneACCESS table to in-frame rearrangements with V and J called. A share of clones is missing; checked studies link under half to unresolved V genes, and the rest is unexplained. V, J and clone size derive from that table, while D and trimming were established from the DNA sequence. This sample comprises 80,000 to 95,000 clones, about three quarters of them detected only once. Of the sample, 15% to 20% falls within the top ten clones.

V and J are trimmed by 5 bases and 4 bases, and the gene matches miss 10 bases of the junction. From the cysteine through the phenylalanine, the CDR3 covers 15 amino acids. The DNA shown is the 45-base CDR3, in frame from base 1. The germline V gene encodes CDR1 LGHDT and CDR2 YNNKEL (reference sequence). Overall results and qualifications from the work: The amount of clinical and demographic metadata varied by source and participant and was provided uncurated.

The origin of this receptor is a woman older than 75 with active or convalescent COVID-19. Recombination linked TRBV3-1 (or the pseudogene TRBV3-2) to TRBJ2-5; 7 junctional bases match TRBD1. Sequenced sample: peripheral blood. The CDR3 protein is CASSKNQGEGETQYF. The DNA sequence is given as TGTGCCAGCAGCAAGAATCAGGGGGAAGGAGAGACCCAGTACTTC.